This is a list of T cell receptor beta chains from one sample in a study of T cells in Graves' hyperthyroidism and ophthalmopathy. MiXCR, run by TCRdb on the multiplex PCR reads, gives a single entry per CDR3 protein. The table shows nearly 250,000 distinct CDR3 sequences, with about 25% occurring only once. The sequenced sample consisted of blood. These receptors all stem from a middle-aged woman with Graves' ophthalmopathy. Both conserved end residues are part of each CDR3. The order of the fields is V gene, CDR3 length, J gene, D gene, clone size, CDR3 protein, CDR3 DNA. A D gene is named only where the DNA matches it firmly. Only some rows state a clone size, as once, few, many or a class for expanded clones.

>TRBV20-1|12|TRBJ2-7|-|many
CSADPDPYEQYF
TGCAGTGCTGACCCCGACCCCTACGAGCAGTACTTC
>TRBV9|13|TRBJ2-2|-|many
CASSGATIGELFF
TGTGCCAGCAGCGGCGCGACTATCGGTGAGCTGTTTTTT
>TRBV5-1|14|TRBJ1-1|-|many
CASHLDNGGTEAFF
TGCGCCAGCCATTTGGACAACGGAGGCACTGAAGCTTTCTTT
>TRBV24-1|13|TRBJ2-4|-|-
CATGRRAKNIQYF
TGTGCCACCGGCAGGAGAGCCAAAAACATTCAGTACTTC
>TRBV28|12|TRBJ2-7|-|-
CAIKGRSYEQYF
TGTGCCATCAAGGGGAGGTCCTACGAGCAGTACTTC
>TRBV7-2|17|TRBJ2-7|TRBD2|-
CASSLSGGGSESYEQYF
TGTGCCAGCAGCTTATCGGGGGGGGGCAGCGAATCCTACGAGCAGTACTTC
>TRBV6-5|17|TRBJ1-1|-|-
CASSYNYPQGLNTEAFF
TGTGCCAGCAGTTACAATTACCCGCAGGGATTGAACACTGAAGCTTTCTTT
>TRBV19|15|TRBJ2-5|TRBD1|many
CASNQQGAPGETQYF
TGTGCCAGTAACCAACAGGGGGCGCCAGGAGAGACCCAGTACTTC
>TRBV7-2|14|TRBJ1-3|-|many
CASSFGTSGNTIYF
TGTGCCAGCAGCTTTGGGACATCTGGAAACACCATATATTTT
>TRBV20-1|19|TRBJ1-5|-|many
CSARGRRERGNYSNQPQHF
TGCAGTGCTAGAGGCCGGAGGGAAAGGGGGAATTATAGCAATCAGCCCCAGCATTTT
>TRBV15|14|TRBJ1-2|-|many
CATSGKDRDYGYTF
TGTGCCACCAGCGGTAAGGACAGAGACTATGGCTACACCTTC
>TRBV7-8|15|TRBJ2-7|TRBD2|many
CASSPLSGGQNEQYF
TGTGCCAGCAGCCCCCTAAGCGGGGGGCAGAACGAGCAGTACTTC
>TRBV7-6|12|TRBJ2-7|-|many
CASSLEGSGQYF
TGTGCCAGCAGCTTAGAAGGAAGCGGGCAGTACTTC
>TRBV9|16|TRBJ2-2|-|many
CASSVRWGQNTGELFF
TGTGCCAGCAGCGTTCGGTGGGGACAGAACACCGGGGAGCTGTTTTTT
>TRBV15|12|TRBJ2-7|-|many
CATSRGSYEQYF
TGTGCCACCAGCAGAGGGTCCTACGAGCAGTACTTC